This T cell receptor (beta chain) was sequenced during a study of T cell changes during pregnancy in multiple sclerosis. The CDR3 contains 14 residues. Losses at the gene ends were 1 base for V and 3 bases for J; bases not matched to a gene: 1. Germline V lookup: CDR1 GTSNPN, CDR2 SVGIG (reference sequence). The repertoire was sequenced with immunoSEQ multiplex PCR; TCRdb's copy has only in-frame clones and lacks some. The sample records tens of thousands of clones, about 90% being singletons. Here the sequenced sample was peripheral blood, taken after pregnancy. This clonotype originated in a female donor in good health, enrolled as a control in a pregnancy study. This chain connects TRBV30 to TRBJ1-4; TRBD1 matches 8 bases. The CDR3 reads CAWSEDRANEKLFF. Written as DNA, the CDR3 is TGTGCCTGGAGTGAGGACAGGGCTAATGAAAAACTGTTTTTT.